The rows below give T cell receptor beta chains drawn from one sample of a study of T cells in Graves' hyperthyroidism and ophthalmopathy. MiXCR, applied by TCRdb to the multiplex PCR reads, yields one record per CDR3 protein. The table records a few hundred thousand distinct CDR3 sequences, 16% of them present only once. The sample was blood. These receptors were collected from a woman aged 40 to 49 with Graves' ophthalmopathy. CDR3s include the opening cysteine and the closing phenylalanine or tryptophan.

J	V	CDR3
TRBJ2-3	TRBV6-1	CASSGRRGRGTDTQYF
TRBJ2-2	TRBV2	CASSVEGGTGELFF
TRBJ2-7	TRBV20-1	CSAPSGGTELYEQYF
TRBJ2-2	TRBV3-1	CASSPPIWGRVTGELFF
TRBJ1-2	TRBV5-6	CASSLEGDYGYTF
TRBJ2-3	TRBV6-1	CASSSPDIAITDTQYF
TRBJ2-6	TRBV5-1	CASSQRANVLTF
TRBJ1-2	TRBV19	CASNPSGTARYGYTF
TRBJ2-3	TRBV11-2	CASRPTSGINTQYF
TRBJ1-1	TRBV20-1	CSAKRQGNAFF
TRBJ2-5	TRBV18	CASSPPDQGIRETQYF
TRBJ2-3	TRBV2	CASSEALGALDTQYF
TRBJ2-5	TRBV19	CASRVWHKKETQYF
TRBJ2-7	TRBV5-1	CASSVGGTAYEQHF
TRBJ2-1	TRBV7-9	CASSRPRDIFDLGEQFF
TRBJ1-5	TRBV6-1	CASSVLMVQGSNQPQHF
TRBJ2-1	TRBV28	CASSLSSGGTYNEQFF
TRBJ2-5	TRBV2	CASSPLQVLQETQYF
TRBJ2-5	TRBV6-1	CASSFVLRQETQYF
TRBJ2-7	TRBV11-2	CASSLGLVSSEQYF
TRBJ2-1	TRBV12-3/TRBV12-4	CASSHLEQGEGYNEQFF
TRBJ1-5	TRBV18	CASSPLGRNSNQPQHF
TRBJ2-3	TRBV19	CASSWSSGYSTDTQYF
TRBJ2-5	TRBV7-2	CASSPRVVAGGQETQYF
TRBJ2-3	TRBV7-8	CASSLVPSGGYTDTQYF
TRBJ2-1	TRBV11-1	CASRSGGNWGNEQFF
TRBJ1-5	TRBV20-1	CSALEGWLSNQPQHF
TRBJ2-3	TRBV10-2	CASRRGGSDTQYF
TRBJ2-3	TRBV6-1	CASSSSGTGTQYF
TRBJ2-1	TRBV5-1	CASSLEASGVNEQFF
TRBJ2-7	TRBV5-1	CASSLGDGSYEQYF
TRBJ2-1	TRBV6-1	CASSEASRIYNEQFF
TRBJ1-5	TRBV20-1	CSVGELDQPQHF
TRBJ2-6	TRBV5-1	CASSLGHSSGANVLTF
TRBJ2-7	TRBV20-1	CSVWGNWYEQYF